This is a list of T cell receptor beta chains from one sample in a study of T-cell memory formation after mild COVID-19. TCRdb re-called the 5' RACE reads with MiXCR, one entry per CDR3 protein. Here the sample spans roughly 170,000 distinct CDR3 sequences, about 22% being singletons. Material: PBMCs or a T cell subset sorted from them (not recorded which). The origin of the receptors is an adult woman who had mild COVID-19 (a few samples of this study predate the infection). Cell type and time point are not known. CDR3s include the opening cysteine and the closing phenylalanine or tryptophan. A D gene is named only where the DNA matches it firmly. A clone size is listed for some rows: how often the clone was seen (once, few, many), or a class if it is expanded.

>12|-|TRBJ1-5|TRBV7-8|many
CASSAANQPQHF
TGTGCCAGCAGCGCTGCCAATCAGCCCCAGCATTTT
>15|TRBD1|TRBJ2-7|TRBV15|few
CATSRNRDRGSEQYF
TGTGCCACCAGCAGGAACCGGGACAGGGGGAGCGAGCAGTACTTC
>12|-|TRBJ2-1|TRBV24-1|few
CATSEGGNEQFF
TGTGCCACCAGTGAGGGGGGAAATGAGCAGTTCTTC
>16|-|TRBJ1-6|TRBV7-9|-
CASSLDVTAGNSPLHF
TGTGCCAGCAGCTTAGATGTGACAGCCGGAAATTCACCCCTCCACTTT
>14|TRBD1|TRBJ2-3|TRBV29-1|-
CSVAEQGGTDTQYF
TGCAGCGTTGCCGAGCAGGGGGGCACAGATACGCAGTATTTT
>16|TRBD1|TRBJ2-5|TRBV12-3/TRBV12-4|few
CASSLAPGTGTETQYF
TGTGCCAGCAGTTTAGCGCCGGGGACAGGGACAGAGACCCAGTACTTC
>11|-|TRBJ2-7|TRBV7-9|many
CASSLSSEQYF
TGTGCCAGCAGCTTGTCGAGCGAGCAGTACTTC
>11|-|TRBJ2-5|TRBV7-6|many
CASSLQETQYF
TGCGCCAGCAGCCTTCAAGAGACCCAGTACTTC
>12|-|TRBJ1-1|TRBV5-4|-
CASSFVGTEAFF
TGTGCCAGCAGCTTCGTAGGCACTGAAGCTTTCTTT
>14|-|TRBJ2-4|TRBV30|-
CAWSVPRDLNIQYF
TGTGCCTGGAGTGTACCTCGGGATTTAAACATTCAGTACTTC
>11|-|TRBJ1-5|TRBV6-2/TRBV6-3|-
CASSLGGPQHF
TGTGCCAGCAGCCTAGGGGGGCCCCAGCATTTT
>17|-|TRBJ2-6|TRBV7-9|few
CASSLVGASSGANVLTF
TGTGCCAGCAGCTTAGTCGGGGCTAGCTCTGGGGCCAACGTCCTGACTTTC
>19|-|TRBJ2-1|TRBV4-3|-
CASSQGYAVEVGSYNEQFF
TGCGCCAGCAGCCAAGGTTACGCGGTGGAGGTTGGTTCCTACAATGAGCAGTTCTTC
>10|-|TRBJ1-1|TRBV7-9|few
CASGDPGLEF
TGTGCCAGCGGTGACCCTGGGTTAGAGTTT
>14|-|TRBJ1-1|TRBV20-1|few
CSARDYPGVAEAFF
TGCAGTGCTAGAGATTATCCTGGGGTGGCCGAAGCTTTCTTT
>14|-|TRBJ2-5|TRBV7-9|-
CASSRLGGAETQYF
TGTGCCAGCAGCCGTTTGGGGGGAGCGGAGACCCAGTACTTC
>15|TRBD1|TRBJ2-7|TRBV6-5|few
CASSYWTGSSYEQYF
TGTGCCAGCAGTTACTGGACAGGGAGCTCCTACGAGCAGTACTTC
>17|TRBD2|TRBJ2-2|TRBV4-2|-
CASSSRWEGRGTGELFF
TGTGCCAGCAGCTCTAGGTGGGAGGGCCGGGGGACCGGGGAGCTGTTTTTT
>16|-|TRBJ2-5|TRBV5-1|-
CASSLAGIQGEETQYF
TGCGCCAGCAGCTTGGCGGGAATACAGGGAGAAGAGACCCAGTACTTC
>15|-|TRBJ2-1|TRBV19|-
CASSIAGSLYNEQFF
TGTGCCAGTAGTATCGCGGGTAGCCTTTACAATGAGCAGTTCTTC
>15|TRBD2|TRBJ2-7|TRBV4-3|few
CASSQEAGGYYEQYF
TGCGCCAGCAGCCAAGAAGCGGGAGGGTACTACGAGCAGTACTTC
>14|-|TRBJ2-7|TRBV7-6|few
CASSFGAVSYEQYF
TGTGCCAGCAGCTTCGGCGCAGTATCATACGAGCAGTACTTC
>12|-|TRBJ2-7|TRBV5-5|few
CASSFAGYEQYF
TGTGCCAGCAGCTTCGCCGGATACGAGCAGTACTTC
>13|TRBD1|TRBJ2-1|TRBV30|-
CAWSVGTVNEQFF
TGTGCCTGGAGTGTAGGGACAGTCAATGAGCAGTTCTTC
>14|TRBD2|TRBJ2-7|TRBV5-6|-
CASSFGTSVYEQYF
TGTGCCAGCAGCTTCGGGACTAGCGTGTACGAGCAGTACTTC
>16|TRBD1|TRBJ1-2|TRBV14|-
CASSVSPGGKGYGYTF
TGTGCCAGCAGCGTATCGCCAGGGGGAAAAGGCTATGGCTACACCTTC
>15|TRBD2|TRBJ2-5|TRBV5-6|-
CASSLAASGIETQYF
TGTGCCAGCAGCTTGGCCGCTAGCGGGATTGAGACCCAGTACTTC
>16|TRBD2|TRBJ2-5|TRBV9|few
CASSAGLAGGKETQYF
TGTGCCAGCAGCGCCGGACTAGCGGGGGGAAAAGAGACCCAGTACTTC
>17|TRBD2|TRBJ2-7|TRBV7-9|-
CASSPAKGTRGAYEQYF
TGTGCCAGCAGCCCCGCAAAAGGGACTAGAGGGGCCTACGAGCAGTACTTC
>16|-|TRBJ1-3|TRBV7-9|few
CASSFWSVSSGNTIYF
TGTGCCAGCAGCTTCTGGTCCGTTAGCTCTGGAAACACCATATATTTT
>13|-|TRBJ2-5|TRBV6-5|-
CASSQEVEETQYF
TGTGCCAGCAGCCAGGAGGTGGAGGAGACCCAGTACTTC
>15|-|TRBJ2-7|TRBV4-2|-
CASSQDPPRPREQYF
TGTGCCAGCAGCCAAGACCCACCCCGGCCCCGCGAGCAGTACTTC
>15|-|TRBJ1-1|TRBV5-1|few
CASSLAEAGWTEAFF
TGCGCCAGCAGCTTGGCCGAGGCCGGTTGGACTGAAGCTTTCTTT
>18|TRBD1|TRBJ2-1|TRBV7-8|few
CASSLNRAGTGYYNEQFF
TGTGCCAGCAGCTTAAATCGGGCCGGGACAGGGTACTACAATGAGCAGTTCTTC
>19|TRBD2|TRBJ2-6|TRBV7-2|few
CASSLRASGTQGGANVLTF
TGTGCCAGCAGCCTTAGGGCTAGCGGGACCCAGGGAGGGGCCAACGTCCTGACTTTC
>15|-|TRBJ1-2|TRBV3-1|many
CASSPGPRYTYGYTF
TGTGCCAGCAGCCCGGGACCGCGATACACCTATGGCTACACCTTC
>13|-|TRBJ2-5|TRBV27|-
CASSYGHQETQYF
TGTGCCAGCAGTTACGGCCACCAAGAGACCCAGTACTTC
>15|-|TRBJ2-1|TRBV2|-
CASRQGAGTYNEQFF
TGTGCCAGCCGTCAGGGCGCAGGTACCTACAATGAGCAGTTCTTC
>16|-|TRBJ2-7|TRBV6-2/TRBV6-3|-
CASSYSSEGGPYEQYF
TGTGCCAGCAGTTACTCCAGTGAAGGGGGTCCCTACGAGCAGTACTTC
>16|-|TRBJ2-3|TRBV25-1|-
CASSELGQSDTDTQYF
TGTGCCAGCAGTGAATTGGGGCAGTCAGACACAGATACGCAGTATTTT